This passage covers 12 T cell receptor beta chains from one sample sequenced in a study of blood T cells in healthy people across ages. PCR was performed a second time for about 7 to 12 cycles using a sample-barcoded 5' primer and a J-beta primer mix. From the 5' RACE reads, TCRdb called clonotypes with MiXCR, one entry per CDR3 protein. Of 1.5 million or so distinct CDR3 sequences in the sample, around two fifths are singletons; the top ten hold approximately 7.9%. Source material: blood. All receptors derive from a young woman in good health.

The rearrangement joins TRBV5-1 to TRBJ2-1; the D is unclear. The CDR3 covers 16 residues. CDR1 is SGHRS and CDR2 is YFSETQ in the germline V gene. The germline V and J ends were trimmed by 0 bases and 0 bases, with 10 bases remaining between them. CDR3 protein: CASSLDWASSYNEQFF. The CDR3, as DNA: TGCGCCAGCAGCTTGGATTGGGCGAGCTCCTACAATGAGCAGTTCTTC.

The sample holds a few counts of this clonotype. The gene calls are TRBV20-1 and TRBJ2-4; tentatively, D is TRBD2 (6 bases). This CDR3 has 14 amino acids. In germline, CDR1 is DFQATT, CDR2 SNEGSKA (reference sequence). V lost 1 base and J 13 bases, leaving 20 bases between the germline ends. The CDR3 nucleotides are TGCAGTGCTAGAGGTCGGAGGGAAACCTACGCGCAGTACTTC. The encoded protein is CSARGRRETYAQYF.

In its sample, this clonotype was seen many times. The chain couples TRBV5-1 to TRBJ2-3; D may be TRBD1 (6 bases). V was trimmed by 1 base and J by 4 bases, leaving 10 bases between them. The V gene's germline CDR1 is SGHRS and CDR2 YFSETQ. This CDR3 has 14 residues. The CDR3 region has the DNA TGCGCCAGCAGCTTGAGGGGGAACGCAGATACGCAGTATTTT. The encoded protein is CASSLRGNADTQYF.

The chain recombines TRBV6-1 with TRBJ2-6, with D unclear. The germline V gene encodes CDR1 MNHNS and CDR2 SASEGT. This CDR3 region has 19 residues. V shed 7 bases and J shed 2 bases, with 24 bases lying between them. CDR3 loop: CASTSGFLLRETGANVLTF. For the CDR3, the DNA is TGTGCCAGCACCTCTGGGTTCTTGTTAAGGGAAACTGGGGCCAACGTCCTGACTTTC.

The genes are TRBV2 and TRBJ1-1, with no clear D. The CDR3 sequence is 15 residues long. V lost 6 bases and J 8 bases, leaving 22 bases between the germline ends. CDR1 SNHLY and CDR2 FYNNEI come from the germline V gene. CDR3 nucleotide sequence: TGTGCCAGCAGCCGCCCCCCCGGCGGCGAAGGGGAAGCTTTCTTT. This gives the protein CASSRPPGGEGEAFF.

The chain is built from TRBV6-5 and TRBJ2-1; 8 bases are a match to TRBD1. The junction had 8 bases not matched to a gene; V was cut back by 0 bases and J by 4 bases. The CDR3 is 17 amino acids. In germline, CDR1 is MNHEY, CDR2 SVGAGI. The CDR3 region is CASSYSTVGQGYNEQFF. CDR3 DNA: TGTGCCAGCAGTTACTCGACGGTAGGACAGGGATACAATGAGCAGTTCTTC.

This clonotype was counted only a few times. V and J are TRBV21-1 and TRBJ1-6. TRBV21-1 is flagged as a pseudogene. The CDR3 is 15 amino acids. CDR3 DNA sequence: TGTGCCAGCATCAAAGGAACGGGCTATAATTCACCCCTCCACTTT. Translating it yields CASIKGTGYNSPLHF.

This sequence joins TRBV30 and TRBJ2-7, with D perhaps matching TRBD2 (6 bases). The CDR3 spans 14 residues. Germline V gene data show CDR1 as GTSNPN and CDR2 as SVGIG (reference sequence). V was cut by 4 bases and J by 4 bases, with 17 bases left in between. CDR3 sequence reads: CAWTGRQSNYEQYF. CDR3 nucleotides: TGTGCCTGGACCGGGAGACAGTCGAATTACGAGCAGTACTTC.

CDR3 region: CASSRTSGRHEQFF. In DNA form, the CDR3 reads TGTGCCAGCAGTAGGACTAGCGGGAGACATGAGCAGTTCTTC. The chain couples TRBV6-2 or TRBV6-3 to TRBJ2-1, with TRBD2 identical over 13 bases. V shed 5 bases, J shed 8 bases, and the junction held 3 bases outside the gene matches. This CDR3 spans 14 amino acids. Germline CDR1 is MNHEY and CDR2 is SVGEGT.

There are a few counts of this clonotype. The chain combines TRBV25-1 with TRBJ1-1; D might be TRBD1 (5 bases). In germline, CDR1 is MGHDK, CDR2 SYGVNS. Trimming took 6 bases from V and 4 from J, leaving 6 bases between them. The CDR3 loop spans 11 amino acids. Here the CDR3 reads CASRGVTEAFF. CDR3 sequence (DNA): TGTGCCAGCAGAGGGGTCACTGAAGCTTTCTTT.

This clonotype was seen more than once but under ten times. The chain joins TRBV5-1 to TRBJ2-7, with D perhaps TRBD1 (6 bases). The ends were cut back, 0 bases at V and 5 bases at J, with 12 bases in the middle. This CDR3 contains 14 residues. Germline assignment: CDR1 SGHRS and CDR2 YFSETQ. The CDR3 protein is CASSLEQGRDEQYF. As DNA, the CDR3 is TGCGCCAGCAGCTTGGAACAGGGCAGGGACGAGCAGTACTTC.

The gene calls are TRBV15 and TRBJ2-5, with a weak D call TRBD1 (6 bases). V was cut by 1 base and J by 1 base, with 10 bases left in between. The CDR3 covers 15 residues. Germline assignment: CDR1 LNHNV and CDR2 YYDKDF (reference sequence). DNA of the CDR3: TGTGCCACCAGCAGAGGGTCCAGGGGCCAAGAGACCCAGTACTTC. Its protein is CATSRGSRGQETQYF.